This TCR beta chain was identified in a study of control samples from healthy donors and cancer patients. Clones were read by immunoSEQ multiplex PCR, and TCRdb kept only the in-frame ones, dropping some. Of around 130,000 clones listed, approximately 90% are singletons. The CDR3 has 16 amino acids. V gave up 3 bases and J gave up 5 bases; unmatched junction bases: 9. The germline V gene has CDR1 MDHEN and CDR2 SYDVKM. This TCR was sampled from a young man in good health. The sequenced sample was blood. The V gene is TRBV28, the J gene TRBJ2-1, with 8 bases matching TRBD2. DNA of the CDR3: TGTGCCAGCAGTTTTAGCGGGGTGTCGACCCACAATGAGCAGTTCTTC. Amino acid sequence: CASSFSGVSTHNEQFF.